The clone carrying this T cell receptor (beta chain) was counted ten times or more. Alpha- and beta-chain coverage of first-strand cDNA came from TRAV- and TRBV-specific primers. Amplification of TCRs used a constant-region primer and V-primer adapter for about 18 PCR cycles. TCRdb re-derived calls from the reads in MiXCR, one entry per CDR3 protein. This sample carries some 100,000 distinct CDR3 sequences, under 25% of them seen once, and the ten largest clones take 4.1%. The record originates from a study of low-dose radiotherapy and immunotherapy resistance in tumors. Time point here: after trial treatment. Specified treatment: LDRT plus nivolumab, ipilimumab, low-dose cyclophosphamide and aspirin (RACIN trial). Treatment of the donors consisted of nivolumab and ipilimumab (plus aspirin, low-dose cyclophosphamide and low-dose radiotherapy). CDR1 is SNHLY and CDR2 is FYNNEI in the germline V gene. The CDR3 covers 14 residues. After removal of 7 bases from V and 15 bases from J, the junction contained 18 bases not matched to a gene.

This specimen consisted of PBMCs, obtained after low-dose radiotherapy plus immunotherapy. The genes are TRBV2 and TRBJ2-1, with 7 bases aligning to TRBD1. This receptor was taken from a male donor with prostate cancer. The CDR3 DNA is TGTGCCAGCAAAGGCCCCCGACAGGGTGGGTTCCCGTTCTTC. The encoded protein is CASKGPRQGGFPFF.